This T cell receptor (beta chain) comes out of a study of identifying expanded T cells in peripheral blood. Findings and limits, study-wide: Across healthy donors, higher total template counts meant significantly greater approximately two-week count variance. Approximately 1.1 clones differed between technical replicates, versus about 16 and 19 over time.

In this sample, this clone turned up once. Antigen: not known. Collection occurred without any documented infections or immune events in donors. The method was immunoSEQ multiplex PCR; TCRdb's version includes in-frame clones alone and lacks a portion of them. The sample yields around 81,000 clones, around 83% seen once. This clonotype originated in a person aged 18 to 75 in good health. The sample comprised blood.

CDR3 in amino acids: CASSPGGATETYGYTF. As DNA, the CDR3 is TGTGCCAGCAGCCCCGGCGGGGCCACCGAAACCTATGGCTACACCTTC. V and J are TRBV11-2 and TRBJ1-2; D might be TRBD1 (5 bases). Germline values: CDR1 SGHAT, CDR2 FQNNGV. This CDR3 has 16 amino acids. With 5 bases removed from V and 4 bases from J, the gap between germline ends came to 20 bases.